Following are 3 T cell receptor beta chains from one sample sequenced in a study of CD8 T cells in Susac syndrome. The RNA input was about 0.5 to 1 ug, and it was reverse transcribed with random hexamers. TCRdb re-analysed the immunoSEQ multiplex PCR reads in MiXCR, keeping a single row per CDR3 protein. The sample lists 120,000 or so distinct CDR3 sequences, approximately 94% occurring once. Source material: CD4+ T cells from PBMCs. These receptors were taken from a human donor with multiple sclerosis.

This clonotype was seen a single time. The chain employs TRBV6-2 or TRBV6-3 and TRBJ1-2, with TRBD1 identical over 7 bases. The CDR3 totals 15 residues. The V and J ends lost 5 bases and 3 bases, in that order; junction bases with no gene match: 9. Germline V lookup: CDR1 MNHEY, CDR2 SVGEGT. CDR3 sequence reads: CASSGWDSWYYGYTF. The CDR3 DNA reads as TGTGCCAGCAGTGGCTGGGACAGTTGGTACTATGGCTACACCTTC.

The chain links TRBV5-1 to TRBJ2-3, with 9 bases matching TRBD2. J gave up 7 bases and V 3 bases, and 3 bases lay outside the gene matches. The CDR3 is 13 amino acids. Germline V lookup: CDR1 SGHRS, CDR2 YFSETQ. The CDR3 DNA reads as TGCGCCAGCAGCTACCCTAGCGGGAATACGCAGTATTTT. Residues: CASSYPSGNTQYF.

The chain uses TRBV12-3 or TRBV12-4 and TRBJ2-6; possible D gene TRBD1, 5 bases. The ends were cut back, 9 bases at V and 2 bases at J, with 17 bases in the middle. The CDR3 is 16 amino acids. This CDR3 is CASLGPEDPGANVLTF. In DNA, the CDR3 is TGTGCCAGTCTGGGGCCAGAGGACCCTGGGGCCAACGTCCTGACTTTC.